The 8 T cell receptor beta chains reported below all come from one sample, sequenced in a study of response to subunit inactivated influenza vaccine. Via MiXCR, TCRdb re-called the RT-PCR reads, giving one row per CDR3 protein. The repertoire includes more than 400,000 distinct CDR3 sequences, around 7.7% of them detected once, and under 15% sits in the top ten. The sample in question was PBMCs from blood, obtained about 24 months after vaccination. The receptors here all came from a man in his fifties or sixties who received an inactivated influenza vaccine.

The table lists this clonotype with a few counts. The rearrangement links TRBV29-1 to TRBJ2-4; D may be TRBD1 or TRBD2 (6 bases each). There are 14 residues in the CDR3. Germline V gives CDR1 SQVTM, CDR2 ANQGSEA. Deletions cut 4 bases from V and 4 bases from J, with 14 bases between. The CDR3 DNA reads TGCAGCGTTGCCATGGGGGGCCCGAAAAACATTCAGTACTTC. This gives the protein CSVAMGGPKNIQYF.

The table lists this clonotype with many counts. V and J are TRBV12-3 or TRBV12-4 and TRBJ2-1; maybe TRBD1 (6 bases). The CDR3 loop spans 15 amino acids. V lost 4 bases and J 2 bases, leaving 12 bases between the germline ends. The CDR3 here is CASSWGQGAYNEQFF. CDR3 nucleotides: TGTGCCAGCAGTTGGGGGCAGGGCGCCTACAATGAGCAGTTCTTC.

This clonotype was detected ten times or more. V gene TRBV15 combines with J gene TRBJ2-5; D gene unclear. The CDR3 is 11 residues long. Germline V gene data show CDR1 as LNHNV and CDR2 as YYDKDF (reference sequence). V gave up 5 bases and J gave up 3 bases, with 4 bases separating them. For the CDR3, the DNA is TGTGCCACCAGCGCAAAAGAGACCCAGTACTTC. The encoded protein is CATSAKETQYF.

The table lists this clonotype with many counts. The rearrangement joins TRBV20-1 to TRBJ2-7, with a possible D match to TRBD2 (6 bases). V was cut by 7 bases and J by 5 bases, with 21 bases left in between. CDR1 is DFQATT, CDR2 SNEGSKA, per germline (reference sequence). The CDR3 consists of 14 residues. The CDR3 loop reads CSGRPERGGDEQYF. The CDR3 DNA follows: TGCAGTGGACGACCAGAAAGAGGAGGGGACGAGCAGTACTTC.

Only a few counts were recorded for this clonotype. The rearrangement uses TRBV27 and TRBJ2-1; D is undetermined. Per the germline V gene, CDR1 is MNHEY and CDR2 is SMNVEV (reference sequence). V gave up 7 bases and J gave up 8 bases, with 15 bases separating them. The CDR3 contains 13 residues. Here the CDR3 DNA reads TGTGCCAGCAACCCCCCGCCTGTCGATGAGCAGTTCTTC. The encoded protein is CASNPPPVDEQFF.

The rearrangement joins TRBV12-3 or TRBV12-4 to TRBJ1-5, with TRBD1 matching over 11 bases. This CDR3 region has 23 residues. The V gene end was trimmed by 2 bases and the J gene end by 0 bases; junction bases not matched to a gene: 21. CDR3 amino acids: CASSLRGPGTGGSLTYSNQPQHF. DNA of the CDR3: TGTGCCAGCAGTTTACGGGGTCCCGGGACAGGGGGGAGCCTTACGTATAGCAATCAGCCCCAGCATTTT.

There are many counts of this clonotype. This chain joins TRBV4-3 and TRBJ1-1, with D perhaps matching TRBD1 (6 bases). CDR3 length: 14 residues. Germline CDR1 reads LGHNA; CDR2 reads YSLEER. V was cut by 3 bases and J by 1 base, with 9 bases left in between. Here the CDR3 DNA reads TGCGCCAGCAGCCATGGACAGACGAACACTGAAGCTTTCTTT. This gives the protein CASSHGQTNTEAFF.

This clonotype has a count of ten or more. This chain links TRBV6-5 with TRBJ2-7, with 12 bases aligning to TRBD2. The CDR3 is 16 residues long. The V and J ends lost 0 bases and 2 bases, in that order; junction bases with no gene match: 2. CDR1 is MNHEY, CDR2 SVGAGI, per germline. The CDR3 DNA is TGTGCCAGCAGTTACTCCCTAGCGGGAGGGACCTACGAGCAGTACTTC. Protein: CASSYSLAGGTYEQYF.